The sample holds one count of the clone carrying this TCR beta chain. Repertoires were generated with immunoSEQ multiplex PCR, while TCRdb's copy carries only in-frame clones and drops some. The sample records nearly 80,000 clones, 93% being singletons. The record originates from a study of technical replicates of blood from several donors. In germline, CDR1 is MNHEY, CDR2 SMNVEV (reference sequence). V dropped 11 bases and J dropped 2 bases, with 22 bases sitting between them. The CDR3 runs 15 residues. The V call is TRBV27, the J call TRBJ2-7; possible D gene TRBD2, 7 bases. Sequenced material: T cells isolated from PBMCs. The sequence derives from a human donor in good health. The CDR3: CACVKRVGGAYEQYF. For the CDR3, the DNA is TGTGCCTGTGTGAAGAGGGTAGGGGGGGCCTACGAGCAGTACTTC.